This TCR beta chain was identified during a study of tumor-infiltrating lymphocytes in primary liver carcinoma. Extraction of RNA together with DNA used roughly 18-32 mg of unsorted bulk tissue. Every tumor sample analyzed contained over 85% viable tumor cells. CDR3 length: 16 residues. The germline gives CDR1 SGHAT, CDR2 FQNNGV. About this clonotype itself: Its matching antigen is unknown. The junction does not match germline at one end; this may be a read error.

Study-level findings and limits: Only about 7-24% of top clones occurred in every one of the five tumor regions. In tumor-adjacent and tumor-blood pairs, overlap was lower than in tumor region pairs. Compared with blood, tumor repertoires held significantly more in their top 250 clones.

Reverse transcription of about 500 ng total RNA with a constant-region primer produced TCR beta cDNA. Libraries for TCR beta were built through three nested multiplex PCR rounds, which together made up a slightly modified ARM-PCR procedure. Both of the initial two PCR rounds ran for nine to ten cycles and employed TRBV1-TRBV30 forward primers alongside a C-beta reverse primer. TCRdb reanalysed the multiplex PCR reads using MiXCR and keeps one entry per CDR3 protein. The table has 40,000 to 55,000 distinct CDR3 sequences, around 73% seen once. V and J are TRBV11-2 and TRBJ2-3; 7 nucleotides align to TRBD2. This TCR came from a middle-aged man with primary liver carcinoma and hepatitis B virus infection. The sample consisted of liver tumor tissue from sampling region 5. The subset was: tumor region T5, tumor centre. CDR3 DNA: TGTGTCAGCAGCTTAAGACCAGCGGGGAGCACATATACGCAGTATTTT. Its translation is CVSSLRPAGSTYTQYF.